This T cell receptor (beta chain) was obtained from a study of blood T cell repertoires in COVID-19 (TCRdb year 2020). With regard to the full study: Collaborator samples came from the United States, Italy and Spain and covered acute and convalescent phases of COVID-19. The material from the prospective study consisted of cDNA or gDNA derived from T cells, B-cell-depleted T cells, or PBMCs. A de-identified subject ID, COVID-19 status, age in years and sex were almost always included in the sample metadata. The dataset comprised deeply sampled blood TCRbeta repertoires from subjects exposed to, actively infected with, or recovered from COVID-19. Where HLA class I and class II types were available, the types were taken from metadata supplied by the sample provider, not from assay-based typing. The samples were drawn from the first 160 participants of the ongoing ImmuneRACE study and from 950 to 1,500 subjects provided by 6 global collaborators. The repertoires were made available in a free public database intended to serve as a resource for research on the immune response to SARS-CoV-2.

The germline V gene supplies CDR1 MDHEN and CDR2 SYDVKM. Here V drops 3 bases and J drops 0 bases, and the junction holds 2 bases not matched to any gene. From the cysteine through the phenylalanine, the CDR3 covers 16 amino acids. Left in the record is the CDR3 DNA by itself, 48 bases read in frame from the first base. The collaborating institutions used their own protocols to collect whole blood in K2EDTA tubes. For TCRbeta analysis, collaborators shipped samples in one of three forms: frozen whole blood, isolated PBMCs, or DNA extracted from either of those sample types. A note on this clone: It has no known antigen specificity. Per-base quality was not reported, and no clone a single base away is much larger than it.

The study at large found these results: How much clinical and demographic metadata was included differed by source and by participant, and the metadata was provided uncurated.

The immunoSEQ Assay, a bias-controlled multiplex PCR, was used to amplify TCRbeta CDR3 regions from genomic DNA. In the source study's methods: Nucleated cell counts per sample were estimated from amplification of reference gene primers within the assay. Sequence reads were collapsed and filtered to measure the absolute abundance of every unique TCRbeta CDR3 rearrangement. Productive Simpson clonality was computed per sample as the square root of Simpson's diversity index over productive rearrangements. TCRdb carries this immuneACCESS record with in-frame sequences only. Its versions omit some clonotypes, under half of them owing to an unresolved V gene in the studies checked, with the rest unexplained. V, J and clone size were drawn from that table, and D and trimming were deduced from the DNA. In this sample the table shows about 410,000 clones, 75% to 90% of which occur a single time. The ten most abundant clones make up roughly 1.4% of the sample.

The sequence was collected from a woman aged 25 to 39 with active or convalescent COVID-19. The chain links TRBV28 with TRBJ1-5; TRBD1 fits 10 bases in the junction. The specimen was peripheral blood. At the DNA level, the sequence is TGTGCCAGCAGTTTGGGGACAGGGGTTAGCAATCAGCCCCAGCATTTT. This is translated as CASSLGTGVSNQPQHF.